The clone carrying this T cell receptor (beta chain) has more than one count but fewer than ten. CDR1 is DFQATT, CDR2 SNEGSKA, per germline (reference sequence). This CDR3 has 14 residues. V lost 3 bases and J 2 bases, leaving 8 bases between the germline ends. From the RT-PCR reads, TCRdb called clonotypes with MiXCR, one entry per CDR3 protein. The sample consists of about 680,000 distinct CDR3 sequences, 12% to 15% of them appearing once. The rearrangement joins TRBV20-1 to TRBJ2-6; the D gene could be TRBD1 or TRBD2 (6 bases each). The sequencing sample was made of memory CD4+ T cells from blood. This TCR derives from a female donor in good health, serving as a healthy control. CDR3 residues: CSASRGAGANVLTF. Written as DNA, the CDR3 is TGCAGTGCTAGTAGGGGGGCTGGGGCCAACGTCCTGACTTTC.